This record concerns one T cell receptor (beta chain) sequence. Its antigen specificity is not known. No base qualities exist here, and no much larger clone lies one base off it. Ends trimmed: V by 5 bases, J by 2 bases; bases unmatched to a gene: 6. There are 14 amino acids in the CDR3, from cysteine to phenylalanine inclusive. The read is trimmed to its CDR3 DNA, 42 bases read in frame from base 1. In the germline V gene, CDR1 corresponds to SGHNT and CDR2 to YENEEA. The library was built by means of PCR. Sequencer: Illumina HiSeq 4000. High-throughput sequencing was used to profile the TCR beta-chain CDR3 region of every patient. In the original analysis: Drawing on CDR3 differences between clinicopathological groups, the researchers built a classifier meant to tell apart patients with distant-metastatic papillary thyroid cancer. Repertoire diversity was assessed with the Shannon index, and tumor-blood repertoire similarity with the Morisita-Horn index. TCRdb's own reprocessing of the public reads used fastp at Q25 and MiXCR and kept productive beta chains. In this record, the V and J calls reflect TCRdb's handling and not the investigators' own analysis. This sample has about 9,600 clones in its table, and about a third of those were observed once. About 4.4% of the sample is taken by the ten largest.

Before undergoing thyroid surgery, none of the patients had been given any kind of treatment. Patient clinical samples collected from about 2012 to 2019 were retrospectively analysed using T-cell receptor beta sequencing. This entry comes from a study of metastatic and nonmetastatic thyroid tumors (dated by TCRdb to about 2020). A note on the overall study: Repertoires from peripheral blood and from tumor or nodule tissue samples of malignant and benign thyroid patients were compared.

Study-wide findings and limitations: In both blood and tumor samples, TCR beta diversity was reported to be significantly higher in malignant tumors than in benign nodules.

Sequenced input: tumor tissue. The receptor comes from a female donor with papillary thyroid cancer or a benign thyroid nodule (not recorded which). Some clones in this sample may be carry-over from other donors' samples. Here the chain combines TRBV11-3 and TRBJ2-7; the central 7 bases match TRBD1. The CDR3 region has the sequence CASSLRQGPYEQYF. The bases read TGTGCCAGCAGCCTTCGACAGGGACCCTACGAGCAGTACTTC.